The 22 T cell receptor beta chains below all came from one sample that was sequenced in a study of technical replicates of blood from a few donors. Assay used: immunoSEQ multiplex PCR; TCRdb lists only in-frame clones, some missing. Of about 82,000 clones in the sample, roughly 91% were seen once. The sample taken for sequencing was T cells isolated from PBMCs. The receptors derive from a human donor in good health.

This chain uses TRBV6-5 with TRBJ2-1; TRBD2 agrees at 7 bases. V lost 6 bases, J lost 7 bases, and 9 bases stayed unmatched. CDR1 and CDR2 from the germline V gene are MNHEY and SVGAGI. This CDR3 is built from 14 residues. CDR3 sequence: CASRPPGTKNEQFF. As DNA, the CDR3 is TGTGCCAGCAGACCTCCCGGGACTAAAAATGAGCAGTTCTTC.

V and J are TRBV27 and TRBJ2-7, with 8 bases fitting TRBD2. The CDR3 has 16 residues. From germline, CDR1 is MNHEY and CDR2 SMNVEV (reference sequence). Trimming at V came to 2 bases and at J to 4 bases, leaving 10 bases not matched to a gene. DNA for the CDR3: TGTGCCAGCAGTTTAGTAGGCGGGAGGTCCGGGTACGAGCAGTACTTC. It codes for CASSLVGGRSGYEQYF.

The chain has TRBV7-9 and TRBJ2-3; 12 bases fit TRBD1. The V gene end was trimmed by 5 bases and the J gene end by 0 bases; junction bases not matched to a gene: 3. The CDR3 is 16 residues long. Germline CDR1 SEHNR, CDR2 FQNEAQ (reference sequence). CDR3 sequence: CASSKGQGASTDTQYF. The CDR3 DNA follows: TGTGCCAGCAGCAAGGGACAGGGGGCGAGCACAGATACGCAGTATTTT.

The rearrangement joins TRBV7-9 to TRBJ2-7, with 9 positions matching TRBD2. CDR1 and CDR2 from the germline V gene are SEHNR and FQNEAQ (reference sequence). The CDR3 spans 12 residues. V was pared by 7 bases and J by 2 bases, with 0 bases of the junction left unmatched. The CDR3: CASKREAYEQYF. In DNA form, the CDR3 reads TGTGCCAGCAAGCGGGAGGCCTACGAGCAGTACTTC.

This sequence joins TRBV20-1 and TRBJ2-3; unclear D gene. This CDR3 has 10 amino acids. With 8 bases removed from V and 3 bases from J, the gap between germline ends came to 6 bases. Germline V lookup: CDR1 DFQATT, CDR2 SNEGSKA (reference sequence). The CDR3 DNA reads TGCAGTCCCCATACAGATACGCAGTATTTT. Protein: CSPHTDTQYF.

A single count supports this clone. The V call is TRBV29-1, the J call TRBJ2-7; 9 bases map to TRBD1. The ends lost 7 bases at V and 4 bases at J; junction bases unmatched: 8. CDR3 length equals 13 residues. In germline, CDR1 is SQVTM, CDR2 ANQGSEA. CDR3 protein: CSAQDRGQYEQYF. CDR3 DNA sequence: TGCAGCGCACAGGACAGGGGACAGTACGAGCAGTACTTC.

The chain is built from TRBV15 and TRBJ2-2; 7 nucleotides match TRBD1. Germline V gene lookup returns CDR1 LNHNV and CDR2 YYDKDF (reference sequence). The junction had 4 bases not matched to a gene; V was cut back by 4 bases and J by 2 bases. The CDR3 contains 15 residues. In DNA, the CDR3 is TGTGCCACCAGCACCAGGGGGTATAACACCGGGGAGCTGTTTTTT. Protein: CATSTRGYNTGELFF.

The J gene is TRBJ2-5, the V gene TRBV27, with 15 nucleotides matching TRBD2. This CDR3 has 16 amino acids. The junction had 2 bases not matched to a gene; V was cut back by 4 bases and J by 2 bases. Germline V gene data show CDR1 as MNHEY and CDR2 as SMNVEV (reference sequence). CDR3 DNA sequence: TGTGCCAGCAGTTCCGGACTAGCGGGAGGGCAAGAGACCCAGTACTTC. This sequence encodes CASSSGLAGGQETQYF.

The chain is built from TRBV7-9 and TRBJ2-1; 7 bases fit TRBD2. The CDR3 loop spans 13 amino acids. J gave up 4 bases and V 7 bases, and 4 bases lay outside the gene matches. Germline V gene lookup returns CDR1 SEHNR and CDR2 FQNEAQ (reference sequence). DNA of the CDR3: TGTGCCAGCATCGCCGGGGGGTACAATGAGCAGTTCTTC. Protein sequence: CASIAGGYNEQFF.

The CDR3 reads CASSYSYSSGANVLTF. In nucleotides, the CDR3 is TGTGCCAGCAGTTATTCTTATAGCTCTGGGGCCAACGTCCTGACTTTC. The chain is built from TRBV6-6 and TRBJ2-6; unclear D gene. Germline V gives CDR1 MNHNY, CDR2 SVGAGI (reference sequence). The V gene lost 3 bases and the J gene lost 0 bases, with 9 bases spanning the gap. The CDR3 sequence is 16 residues long.

The chain employs TRBV6-5 and TRBJ2-3, with 7 bases aligning to TRBD2. After removal of 0 bases from V and 1 base from J, the junction contained 1 base not matched to a gene. Germline V lookup: CDR1 MNHEY, CDR2 SVGAGI. The CDR3 contains 15 residues. The CDR3 sequence: CASSYSAGGTDTQYF. CDR3 DNA: TGTGCCAGCAGTTACTCGGCGGGAGGCACAGATACGCAGTATTTT.

This rearrangement joins TRBV18 to TRBJ1-1; D is unclear. CDR1 KGHSH and CDR2 LQKENI come from the germline V gene. The CDR3 consists of 15 residues. Between the trimmed V and J ends, which lost 3 bases and 2 bases, there was a span of 13 bases. CDR3 sequence: CASSPLPTPNTEAFF. The CDR3 DNA follows: TGTGCCAGCTCACCTCTCCCGACTCCAAACACTGAAGCTTTCTTT.

The DNA of the CDR3 is TGTGCCAGCAGCCAACCAGGGGACACTGAAGCTTTCTTT. It encodes CASSQPGDTEAFF. V gene TRBV28 combines with J gene TRBJ1-1; possible D gene TRBD1, 6 bases. Germline V gene sequence: CDR1 MDHEN, CDR2 SYDVKM. V lost 6 bases and J 3 bases, leaving 11 bases between the germline ends. CDR3 length: 13 residues. Variable domain in full (rest from reference TRBV28 and TRBJ1-1): DVKVTQSSRYLVKRTGEKVFLECVQDMDHENMFWYRQDPGLGLRLIYFSYDVKMKEKGDIPEGYSVSREKKERFSLILESASTNQTSMYLCASSQPGDTEAFFGQGTRLTVV.

In DNA form, the CDR3 reads TGTGCCAGCAGCCTGGAACGACAGGCCCCGAACACTGAAGCTTTCTTT. It encodes CASSLERQAPNTEAFF. V gene TRBV5-4 combines with J gene TRBJ1-1; the D gene is possibly TRBD1 (6 bases). This CDR3 region has 16 residues. Germline assignment: CDR1 SGHNT and CDR2 YYREEE (reference sequence). V lost 4 bases, J lost 1 base, and 17 bases lay in between.

The chain joins TRBV28 to TRBJ1-2; TRBD1 is a possible D gene (6 bases). V shed 6 bases and J shed 3 bases, with 11 bases lying between them. The CDR3 contains 13 residues. Germline V gives CDR1 MDHEN, CDR2 SYDVKM. The CDR3 here is CASRQPGDYGYTF. The CDR3, as DNA: TGTGCCAGCAGACAACCAGGGGACTATGGCTACACCTTC.

This chain connects TRBV7-3 to TRBJ2-4, with 15 bases fitting TRBD2. The CDR3 runs to 15 residues. Germline loops: CDR1 SGHTA, CDR2 FQGTGA. With 2 bases clipped from V and 7 bases from J, the junction kept 0 bases outside the gene matches. In DNA form, the CDR3 reads TGTGCCAGCAGCTTAGGACTAGCGGGAGGGAACATTCAGTACTTC. Translated: CASSLGLAGGNIQYF. The full variable domain, in which reference TRBV7-3 and TRBJ2-4 provide the parts outside the CDR3, is GAGVSQTPSNKVTEKGKYVELRCDPISGHTALYWYRQSLGQGPEFLIYFQGTGAADDSGLPNDRFFAVRPEGSVSTLKIQRTERGDSAVYLCASSLGLAGGNIQYFGAGTRLSVL.

The chain is built from TRBV9 and TRBJ1-2, with 7 bases that match TRBD1. Germline values: CDR1 SGDLS, CDR2 YYNGEE. CDR3 length: 16 amino acids. J lost 4 bases, V lost 0 bases, and 9 bases had no gene match. The CDR3 region has the DNA TGTGCCAGCAGCGTAGGAGGGACAGACATTTTCTATGGCTACACCTTC. It yields the protein CASSVGGTDIFYGYTF.

The V call is TRBV2, the J call TRBJ2-2; 7 bases fit TRBD1. The germline gives CDR1 SNHLY, CDR2 FYNNEI. CDR3 length: 14 residues. The V and J ends lost 1 base and 4 bases, in that order; junction bases with no gene match: 0. The CDR3 region has the DNA TGTGCCAGCAGTGAAGACAGGGGCACCGGGGAGCTGTTTTTT. Translating gives CASSEDRGTGELFF.

Only one count was recorded for this clone. The gene calls are TRBV6-4 and TRBJ1-2; D remains unclear. The CDR3 extends over 12 amino acids. The V and J ends lost 4 bases and 8 bases respectively, with 11 bases between them. CDR1 is MRHNA, CDR2 SNTAGT, per germline. The CDR3 spells CASSAAGWGYTF. In nucleotides, the CDR3 is TGTGCCAGCAGTGCAGCAGGCTGGGGCTACACCTTC.

The CDR3 here is CASSSPGREGPETQYF. The CDR3 DNA follows: TGTGCCAGCAGCTCACCCGGGCGGGAGGGCCCGGAGACCCAGTACTTC. This chain connects TRBV11-2 to TRBJ2-5, with 9 bases lining up with TRBD2. The CDR3 runs to 16 residues. Germline trimming cut 4 bases from V and 5 bases from J; bases unmatched to any gene: 11. Germline CDR1 SGHAT, CDR2 FQNNGV.

This chain uses TRBV4-3 with TRBJ2-7, with TRBD1 matching 12 bases. The trim removed 1 base at V and 6 bases at J, leaving 4 bases unmatched. The germline V gene has CDR1 LGHNA and CDR2 YSLEER. This CDR3 comprises 15 residues. CDR3 in amino acids: CASSQAGTGGAEQYF. The CDR3 DNA is TGCGCCAGCAGCCAAGCGGGGACAGGGGGCGCCGAGCAGTACTTC.

The gene calls are TRBV7-9 and TRBJ2-2; 7 bases map to TRBD1. The J segment lost 7 bases and the V segment lost 1 base, leaving 9 bases of the junction unmatched. The CDR3 length is 16 residues. The germline V gene encodes CDR1 SEHNR and CDR2 FQNEAQ (reference sequence). As DNA, the CDR3 is TGTGCCAGCAGCTTAGTCCCCACAGGGGCGGTCGGGGAGCTGTTTTTT. Its protein is CASSLVPTGAVGELFF.